This record concerns one T cell receptor (beta chain) sequence. Its antigen remains unidentified. One end of the junction does not line up with germline, which may come from a read error. Different DNA sequences within this sample yield the same CDR3. CDR1 MNHEY and CDR2 SMNVEV come from the germline V gene (reference sequence). This CDR3 spans 12 amino acids. The PCR used 60 Vbeta and 13 Jbeta primers. Measured with immunoSEQ multiplex PCR; TCRdb has only the in-frame clones, and not every one. The sample records approximately 110,000 clones, roughly three quarters being singletons. These data come from a study of cytomegalovirus exposure and HLA in healthy donors. Study information: A previous analysis identified 90 million to 140 million unique TCR beta sequences derived from 180 million or so T cells.

General study findings and limits: TCR beta chains associated with HLA were, in a later analysis, more clonally expanded than equally common others. A link between a missense DCLRE1C variant and TCR beta V- and J-gene trimming emerged from a later analysis.

The TCR sequence derives from a male donor in good health and CMV-seronegative. The V gene is TRBV27, the J gene TRBJ1-1; unclear D gene. Sequenced sample: PBMCs. Written as DNA, the CDR3 is TGTGCCAGTAGTTCTTGGAACACTGAAGCTTTCTTT. Protein sequence: CASSSWNTEAFF.